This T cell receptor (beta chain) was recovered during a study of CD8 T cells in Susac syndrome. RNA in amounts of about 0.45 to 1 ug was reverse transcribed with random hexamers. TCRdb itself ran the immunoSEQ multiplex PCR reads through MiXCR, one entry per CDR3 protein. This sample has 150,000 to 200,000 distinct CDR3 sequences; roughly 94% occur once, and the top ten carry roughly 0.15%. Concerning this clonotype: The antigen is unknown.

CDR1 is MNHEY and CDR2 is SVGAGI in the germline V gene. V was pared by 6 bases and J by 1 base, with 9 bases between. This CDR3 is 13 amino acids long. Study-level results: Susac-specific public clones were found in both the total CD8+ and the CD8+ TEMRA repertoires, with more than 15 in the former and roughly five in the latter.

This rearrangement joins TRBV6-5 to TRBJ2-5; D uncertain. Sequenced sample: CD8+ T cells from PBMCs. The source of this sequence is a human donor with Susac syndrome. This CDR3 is CASRQLAQETQYF. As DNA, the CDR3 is TGTGCCAGCAGACAGCTTGCCCAAGAGACCCAGTACTTC.